This T cell receptor beta chain was obtained from a study of Graves' ophthalmopathy and Graves' hyperthyroidism. If patients had other autoimmune diseases, uncontrolled infections, pregnancy or lactation, they were excluded. This clonotype showed up many times. RNA served as the template for amplifying TCR beta CDR3 regions. After a first-round RT-PCR with HTBI primers, a second-round multiplex PCR was run. MiXCR, run by TCRdb on the multiplex PCR reads, gives a single entry per CDR3 protein. The sample has around 1.1 million distinct CDR3 sequences; 36% are singletons. Germline V CDR1 and CDR2: SNHLY, FYNNEI. CDR3 length: 13 amino acids. The germline V and J ends were trimmed by 6 bases and 6 bases, with 15 bases remaining between them.

This sequence joins TRBV2 and TRBJ2-7; D unresolved. The clonotype originates from an adult man with Graves' hyperthyroidism. The sequenced material came from peripheral blood or thyroid tissue (not recorded which). The CDR3 DNA reads as TGTGCCAGCAGCGAACGTTGGGGTACCGAGCAGTACTTC. It yields the protein CASSERWGTEQYF.